The sequence of this TCR beta chain was determined in a study of cytomegalovirus exposure and HLA in healthy donors (dated by TCRdb to about 2017). About the investigation overall: An earlier analysis of around 600 of the donors reported 250 to 300 Gb of sequence data and 120 million or so unique TCR beta sequences from about 180 million T cells. Around 320 gigabases of sequencing data and approximately 93 million unique TCR sequences were included in an early release covering about 600 HLA-typed donors. Of the roughly 410 genotyped donors, roughly 80% were placed in the genetic ancestry cluster associated with self-reported Caucasian donors. The study aimed to test whether signatures of past pathogen exposure could be identified by cataloging public T cell receptors. The study profiled the T cell repertoires of about 720 subjects by immunosequencing and related them to cytomegalovirus serostatus. A separate validation cohort of 100 to 150 different subjects was used in addition to the approximately 670-subject first cohort. The study combined high-throughput TCR immunosequencing, statistical association of individual TCRs with disease status, and machine learning to predict cytomegalovirus infection status. A later analysis re-examined previously published TCR beta repertoires from 610 or so donors and added high-resolution HLA genotyping to investigate patterns of TCR occurrence. In the later analysis, no new phenotypic data were used to find candidate immune exposures; instead, reliance was placed on TCR beta sequences and their occurrence across donors. To decide whether each TCR beta V gene segment behaved as functional or pseudogenic, an earlier analysis of fewer than 750 of the donors relied on high-throughput TCR beta sequencing. Donor age, sex, ethnicity and CMV serostatus were collected together with the repertoire data. Genome-wide SNP genotypes for about three fifths of the roughly 700 donors were used in a later genetic analysis, which treated that subset as a discovery cohort. All discovery cohort repertoires had been generated on a single sequencing platform. HLA typing covered class I and class II loci at four-digit resolution. Typing coverage varied by locus: about 620-640 donors for A, B, C, DRB1 and DQB1; roughly 520 for DQA1; approximately 570 for DPA1; around 450 for DPB1. Roughly 5 DR-DQ haplotypes were handled as single units for association and clustering, since linkage in the cohort was strong. On average, about 200,000 unique TCR beta nucleotide sequences were sequenced per donor among 398 genotyped donors of the cohort, with roughly 18% of those sequences being non-productive.

Study-wide conclusions, independent of this receptor: A later analysis found that TCR association rates varied across HLA loci, with DRB1 alleles showing the most associated TCRs and HLA-C alleles the fewest. Several of the top co-occurrence clusters appeared to be linked to parvovirus B19, influenza, CMV and Epstein-Barr virus, according to a later analysis. In both the original and validation cohorts, the classifier was reported to diagnose cytomegalovirus status with high specificity and sensitivity. A further reported finding was that TCR beta sequences accurately predicted the HLA-A and HLA-B alleles for most subjects in the first cohort. Broadly in line with IMGT annotations, most TCR beta V segments showed up in productive rearrangements about 90% or about 30% of the time in an earlier analysis of some 590 of the donors. V-gene and J-gene trimming of TCR beta chains was associated with a missense DCLRE1C variant in a later genetic analysis, and the association was replicated in an independent cohort. Linkage disequilibrium might explain the correlated functional status among segregating V segments, but an unknown experimental factor could not be ruled out. According to the authors, the approach could potentially be generalized to other disease states and immunological phenotypes. In this cohort, only TCR beta chains were sequenced, and detectable features were limited by the absence of alpha or paired-chain data. A few of the identified cytomegalovirus-associated TCR beta chains were confirmed in vitro to be specific for cytomegalovirus antigens. According to a later genetic analysis, donors in an Asian-associated ancestry cluster had fewer N-insertions in productive TCRs than the roughly 670-donor mean. Assigning TCR associations to individual alleles was difficult when HLA alleles, especially DR and DQ, strongly co-occurred. Roughly uniform sequencing depth across donors was assumed in presence/absence analyses, although this assumption may not hold. CMV serostatus was the only immune exposure information available for the cohort. A later analysis associated some 17,000 TCR beta sequences with specific HLA alleles at a false discovery rate of 0.05. Because HLA typing was missing for some donors at each locus, association tests included only the typed subset. Across donors, most TCR sequences were observed very rarely, whereas some public TCRs were present in many individuals. According to a later analysis, most CMV-associated TCR beta chains appeared to be HLA-restricted, and the HLA associations seemed to be driven largely by CMV exposure. A group of highly shared sequence variants was considered likely to be a technical artifact of the sequencing pipeline. The study listed approximately 150 TCR beta chains as associated with cytomegalovirus. A later analysis found that HLA-associated TCR beta chains were more clonally expanded and had lower generation probabilities than equally common non-associated chains. Because counts were too low, about 15 rarely observed V segments, including chromosome 9 orphons, were left out of the earlier analysis of a few hundred of the donors.

Libraries came from the immunoSEQ multiplex PCR assay. A mixture of 60 forward primers for TCR Vbeta segments and 13 reverse primers for TCR Jbeta segments was used in the multiplex PCR. The CDR3 region of rearranged TCR beta genes was amplified from genomic DNA with a multiplex PCR assay. On the Illumina HiSeq System, the amplified TCR beta libraries were sequenced as 87-base-pair reads. In the authors' own workflow: A later analysis tallied roughly 80 million unique TCR beta chains across the 666 repertoires, and some 10 million of those chains were shared by two or more donors. Raw reads were error-corrected and collapsed into unique sequences with a nearest-neighbor algorithm that merged closely related sequences to remove PCR and sequencing errors. Alignment of CDR3 sequences to IMGT reference sequences was used to assign V, D and J gene segments. For a sequence to be retained, a match of at least six nucleotides to both a V gene segment and a J gene segment was required. A rearrangement counted as productive if the CDR3 had no stop codons and remained in frame with V and J, and every other rearrangement counted as non-productive. CDR3 was defined according to IMGT convention as the region running from the second conserved V-encoded cysteine to the conserved J-encoded phenylalanine. In an earlier analysis of around 540 of the donors, sequences lacking an unambiguous match to a single V gene segment were excluded. An earlier analysis of almost 600 of the donors classified V segments as functional when productive rearrangements were above 56.7% and as segregating when the standard deviation between donors was above 5%. A statistical classification framework was built for diagnosing cytomegalovirus status from the catalog of TCR beta chain sequences. In a later analysis, V and J genes were assigned by comparing TCR nucleotide sequences against IMGT/GENE-DB human TR gene sequences. In a later analysis, CDR3 sequences and most-parsimonious VDJ recombination scenarios were assigned using the TCRdist pipeline. In a later analysis, each TCR beta chain was defined by its CDR3 amino acid sequence together with its V-gene family, and reads lacking a unique V-gene family were excluded. A later analysis removed 550 to 650 highly shared, low-generation-probability nucleotide sequences to deal with suspected cross-contamination and a sequencing artifact. In a later analysis, a clonal expansion index for each public chain was calculated from normalized within-repertoire ranks of inferred template counts. A later analysis computed generation probabilities with a VDJ recombination model fitted to out-of-frame rearrangements, and checked the results against IGoR. Hypergeometric tests were used in a later analysis to score TCR-TCR, TCR-HLA and TCR-CMV co-occurrence, with a repertoire-size bias correction applied to the TCR pairs. False discovery rates were estimated in a later analysis by permuting HLA or CMV assignments 20 times. In a later analysis, co-occurring TCRs were grouped using DBSCAN, and TCRdist sequence similarity was added for clustering within HLA-allele-positive subsets. For co-occurrence clustering, repertoires with fewer than 30,000 or more than 120,000 public chains were excluded, along with 4 to 6 repertoires with anomalous nucleotide sharing. The table comes from immuneACCESS by way of TCRdb, which keeps in-frame sequences with V and J called. Part of the clones is missing from these tables; in studies checked, under half for an unresolved V gene and the rest for unknown reasons. V, J and clone size derive from that table, while D and trimming were established from the DNA sequence. This sample gives about 160,000 clones in total; about 85% of them show up just once. The leading ten clones occupy 1% of the sample.

In total, fewer than 750 healthy bone marrow donors made up the cohort. Cohort members were all nominally healthy when sampled, although unrecorded immune exposures were likely present. The donor was CMV seronegative and was included in the group of several hundred seronegative cohort members. Every donor gave a peripheral blood sample, and the peripheral blood mononuclear cells from that sample were used for TCR beta sequencing. Genomic DNA extraction from the blood cell samples was performed with the Qiagen DNeasy Blood Extraction Kit. Remarks on this clone: Its cognate antigen has yet to be identified. No much larger clone is present one base from it, and per-base qualities are unavailable.

Sequencing was performed on PBMCs. The receptor's source is a boy between 2 and 15 years old in good health and CMV-seronegative.

CDR3 sequence: CASSESGGSGEQYF. The DNA is TGCGCCAGCAGTGAGTCAGGGGGTTCTGGCGAGCAGTACTTC. The chain was built from TRBV10-1 and TRBJ2-7, with TRBD1 as a weak D call on 6 bases. As encoded in the germline V gene (reference sequence), CDR1 is WNHNN while CDR2 is SYGVQD. The CDR3 holds 14 amino acids from the cysteine to the phenylalanine. The DNA shown is the 42-base CDR3, in frame from base 1. V sheds 0 bases and J sheds 6 bases, leaving 12 bases between their ends.